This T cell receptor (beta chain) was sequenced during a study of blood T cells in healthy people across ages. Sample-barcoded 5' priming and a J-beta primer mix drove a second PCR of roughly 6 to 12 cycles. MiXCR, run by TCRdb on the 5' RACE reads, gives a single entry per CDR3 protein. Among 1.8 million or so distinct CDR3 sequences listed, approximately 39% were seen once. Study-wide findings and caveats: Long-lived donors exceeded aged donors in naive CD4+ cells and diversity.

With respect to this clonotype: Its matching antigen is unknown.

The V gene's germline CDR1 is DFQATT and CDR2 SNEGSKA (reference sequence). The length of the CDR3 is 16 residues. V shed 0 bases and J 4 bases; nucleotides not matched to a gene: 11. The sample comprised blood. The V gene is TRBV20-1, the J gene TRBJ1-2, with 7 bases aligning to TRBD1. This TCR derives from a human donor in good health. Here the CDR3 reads CSARDNSGGTVYGYTF. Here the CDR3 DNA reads TGCAGTGCTAGAGATAACTCAGGGGGGACAGTCTATGGCTACACCTTC.